These 25 T cell receptor beta chains originate from one sample sequenced in a study of blood T cells in healthy people across ages. The second PCR ran about 6 to 11 cycles with a sample-barcoded 5' primer and J-beta primers. MiXCR, applied by TCRdb to the 5' RACE reads, yields one record per CDR3 protein. The table lists approximately 800,000 distinct CDR3 sequences, approximately 55% of them singletons. Sequencing was carried out using blood. These receptors all stem from a man older than 75 in good health.

At least ten counts were recorded for this clonotype. The gene calls are TRBV24-1 and TRBJ2-6, with D possibly being TRBD2 (5 bases). V gave up 5 bases and J gave up 4 bases, with 26 bases separating them. Per the germline V gene, CDR1 is KGHDR and CDR2 is SFDVKD. The CDR3 has 20 amino acids. The DNA for the CDR3 is TGTGCCACCAGTGCCTTCGCGGGCCGGACTGGGGATTTCGGGGCCAACGTCCTGACTTTC. This codes for CATSAFAGRTGDFGANVLTF.

This clonotype was observed a handful of times. A read error may account for a junction end that differs from germline. The rearrangement links TRBV5-1 to TRBJ2-5; D unclear. The CDR3 is 12 residues long. Germline V gene sequence: CDR1 SGHRS, CDR2 YFSETQ. The CDR3 loop reads CASSLRAETQYF. Here the CDR3 DNA reads TGTGCCAGCAGCTTAAGGGCAGAGACCCAGTACTTC.

In the case of this clonotype: A much larger clone lies a single base off, so this may be a read error. The CDR3 bases are TGTGCCAGCAGTTCCGACACTTCCTACAATGAGCAGTTCTTC. Translation: CASSSDTSYNEQFF. The chain links TRBV12-3 or TRBV12-4 to TRBJ2-1, with D unclear. The V end was cut by 4 bases, the J end by 1 base, with 8 bases between. This CDR3 region has 14 residues.

This rearrangement joins TRBV7-2 to TRBJ1-1; no definite D call. Germline V gene lookup returns CDR1 SGHTA and CDR2 FQGNSA. Trimming cost V 3 bases and J 5 bases, with 10 bases left between them. The CDR3 has 13 residues. Here the CDR3 reads CASSFGLGTEAFF. CDR3 nucleotide sequence: TGTGCCAGCAGCTTTGGACTGGGGACTGAAGCTTTCTTT.

This rearrangement joins TRBV7-2 to TRBJ2-4; TRBD2 matches 9 bases. The J call may be mistaken, given a closer DNA end match to TRBJ2-7. This CDR3 contains 15 residues. From germline, CDR1 is SGHTA and CDR2 FQGNSA. The CDR3 sequence: CASSLVTSGAYEQYF. CDR3 nucleotide sequence: TGTGCCAGCAGCTTAGTGACTAGCGGAGCCTACGAGCAGTACTTC.

This clonotype was detected only a few times. V usage is TRBV25-1 and J usage is TRBJ2-6; D not resolved. The CDR3 is made up of 16 amino acids. Germline V gene data show CDR1 as MGHDK and CDR2 as SYGVNS. V dropped 1 base and J dropped 0 bases, with 7 bases sitting between them. CDR3 region: CASSELRTSGANVLTF. DNA for the CDR3: TGTGCCAGCAGTGAATTACGGACCTCTGGGGCCAACGTCCTGACTTTC.

The chain couples TRBV28 to TRBJ2-7, with D possibly called TRBD1 or TRBD2 (6 bases each). The germline V gene has CDR1 MDHEN and CDR2 SYDVKM. Trimming pared 2 bases from V and 1 base from J, leaving 12 bases between. CDR3 length: 15 residues. CDR3 amino acids: CASSLRVGGSYEQYF. DNA for the CDR3: TGTGCCAGCAGTTTAAGGGTAGGGGGGTCCTACGAGCAGTACTTC.

The sample holds a few counts of this clonotype. The chain combines TRBV15 with TRBJ2-7; D not resolved. CDR3 size: 14 residues. The germline V gene encodes CDR1 LNHNV and CDR2 YYDKDF (reference sequence). V was clipped by 4 bases and J by 0 bases, with 10 bases between them. The chain's CDR3 is CATSTELSSYEQYF. In nucleotides, the CDR3 is TGTGCCACCAGCACTGAACTCAGCTCCTACGAGCAGTACTTC. The variable domain in full, with the rest retrieved from reference TRBV15 and TRBJ2-7, is DAMVIQNPRYQVTQFGKPVTLSCSQTLNHNVMYWYQQKSSQAPKLLFHYYDKDFNNEADTPDNFQSRRPNTSFCFLDIRSPGLGDTAMYLCATSTELSSYEQYFGPGTRLTVT.

This clonotype was counted a few times. CDR3 bases: TGCGCCAGCAGCTGGATCCTAGCGGGAGGCCTCAATGAGCAGTTCTTC. It yields the protein CASSWILAGGLNEQFF. This rearrangement joins TRBV5-1 to TRBJ2-1; 11 nucleotides match TRBD2. CDR1 is SGHRS, CDR2 YFSETQ, per germline. The length of the CDR3 is 16 residues. The V segment lost 3 bases and the J segment 6 bases; nucleotides outside the gene matches: 8.

J is TRBJ1-1 and V is TRBV6-4; no clear D. Trimming stripped 8 bases from V and 2 bases from J, with 12 bases between. Looked up from germline, CDR1 is MRHNA and CDR2 is SNTAGT. The CDR3 covers 13 residues. CDR3 sequence reads: CASRREGNTEAFF. The CDR3 nucleotides are TGTGCCAGCCGGAGGGAGGGAAACACTGAAGCTTTCTTT.

The sample holds a few counts of this clonotype. This chain links TRBV2 with TRBJ1-4; the D gene is possibly TRBD1 (5 bases). V lost 4 bases to trimming and J lost 7 bases, with 19 bases between them. Germline CDR1 reads SNHLY; CDR2 reads FYNNEI. The CDR3 extends over 16 amino acids. CDR3 amino acids: CASSAPRGGLGEKLFF. As DNA, the CDR3 is TGTGCCAGCAGTGCCCCCCGGGGGGGTTTGGGTGAAAAACTGTTTTTT.

The gene calls are TRBV11-2 and TRBJ2-7; a weak D match, TRBD2 (6 bases). The CDR3 covers 16 residues. Looked up from germline, CDR1 is SGHAT and CDR2 is FQNNGV. Between the trimmed V and J ends, which lost 3 bases and 0 bases, there was a span of 15 bases. The CDR3 region has the DNA TGTGCCAGCAGCTTCCCCGATGCGGACTACTCCTACGAGCAGTACTTC. Translating it yields CASSFPDADYSYEQYF.

Only a few counts were recorded for this clonotype. V is TRBV20-1 and J is TRBJ2-4, with 13 bases fitting TRBD2. The J call may be in error: the DNA end matches TRBJ2-7 better. This CDR3 is built from 14 residues. The V gene's germline CDR1 is DFQATT and CDR2 SNEGSKA (reference sequence). CDR3 protein: CSARPGLAGPEQYF. CDR3 nucleotides: TGCAGTGCTAGGCCGGGACTAGCGGGACCCGAGCAGTACTTC.

In this sample, this clonotype turned up a few times. The genes are TRBV7-2 and TRBJ2-7; D gene unclear. Germline-derived CDR1 and CDR2 are SGHTA and FQGNSA. Trimming took off 2 bases at V and 0 bases at J, with 8 bases between the two ends. The CDR3 totals 14 residues. DNA of the CDR3: TGTGCCAGCAGCTTAAAGTGGAGCTCCTACGAGCAGTACTTC. Its translation: CASSLKWSSYEQYF.

The chain couples TRBV12-3 or TRBV12-4 to TRBJ2-4; TRBD2 aligns across 15 bases. This CDR3 has 19 residues. Trimming took 5 bases from V and 0 from J; bases not matched to a gene: 8. The CDR3 region is CASSGGTSGGLLAKNIQYF. In DNA, the CDR3 is TGTGCCAGCAGTGGAGGGACTAGCGGGGGGCTCTTAGCCAAAAACATTCAGTACTTC.

The count of this clonotype is one. The chain employs TRBV7-2 and TRBJ1-1; D may be TRBD1 (5 bases). CDR1 is SGHTA, CDR2 FQGNSA, per germline. The CDR3 consists of 18 residues. V lost 5 bases and J lost 2, with 24 bases in between. The CDR3 spells CASSRRNLGGTGNTEAFF. The CDR3 DNA reads TGTGCCAGCAGCAGACGGAATTTGGGAGGGACGGGTAACACTGAAGCTTTCTTT.

In this sample, this clonotype turned up a few times. The J gene is TRBJ2-7, the V gene TRBV20-1; 7 nucleotides match TRBD1. CDR3 length: 16 residues. Trimming took 2 bases from V and 5 from J; bases not matched to a gene: 15. Germline CDR1 is DFQATT and CDR2 is SNEGSKA (reference sequence). This CDR3 is CSARPPDGTALHEQYF. CDR3 in DNA: TGCAGTGCTAGACCTCCTGACGGGACAGCTTTACACGAGCAGTACTTC.

The chain employs TRBV2 and TRBJ2-7, with a tentative D call TRBD2 (6 bases). CDR1 and CDR2 from the germline V gene are SNHLY and FYNNEI. The CDR3 is 12 residues long. With 11 bases removed from V and 2 bases from J, the gap between germline ends came to 13 bases. The CDR3 DNA reads TGTGCCTCCCGGGACTCCCCCTACGAGCAGTACTTC. Translated: CASRDSPYEQYF. Combining the CDR3 with reference TRBV2 and TRBJ2-7 gives the whole variable domain EPEVTQTPSHQVTQMGQEVILRCVPISNHLYFYWYRQILGQKVEFLVSFYNNEISEKSEIFDDQFSVERPDGSNFTLKIRSTKLEDSAMYFCASRDSPYEQYFGPGTRLTVT.

The chain carries TRBV10-3 and TRBJ1-4; D might be TRBD1 (5 bases). Germline CDR1 and CDR2: ENHRY and SYGVKD. This CDR3 has 12 amino acids. Trimming removed 10 bases from V and 3 bases from J, with 9 bases in between. CDR3 loop: CATSGSNEKLFF. The CDR3 bases are TGTGCCACCTCAGGGTCTAATGAAAAACTGTTTTTT.

The rearrangement links TRBV20-1 to TRBJ2-3; TRBD2 matches at 8 bases. This CDR3 has 13 residues. V lost 3 bases to trimming and J lost 14 bases; unmatched junction nucleotides: 13. The germline gives CDR1 DFQATT, CDR2 SNEGSKA (reference sequence). The CDR3, as DNA: TGCAGTGCTAGGGTCGGGGGGGGCGGATACGCGTATTTT. This codes for CSARVGGGGYAYF.

The chain couples TRBV6-2 or TRBV6-3 to TRBJ2-7, with 8 bases lining up with TRBD1. This CDR3 comprises 15 residues. The V gene end was trimmed by 7 bases and the J gene end by 3 bases; junction bases not matched to a gene: 11. The germline V gene encodes CDR1 MNHEY and CDR2 SVGEGT. DNA for the CDR3: TGTGCCAGCAAAAAATCCGGGACAGGAGTCTACGAGCAGTACTTC. Protein product: CASKKSGTGVYEQYF.

V usage is TRBV5-1 and J usage is TRBJ2-3; D is ambiguous. Germline V gives CDR1 SGHRS, CDR2 YFSETQ. The CDR3 sequence is 14 residues long. V shed 0 bases and J shed 4 bases, with 9 bases lying between them. The CDR3 loop reads CASSLAFAPDTQYF. For the CDR3, the DNA is TGCGCCAGCAGCTTGGCCTTTGCCCCAGATACGCAGTATTTT.

CDR3 nucleotide sequence: TGCGCCAGCAGTGAGTCCCAGGGTACCTATGGCTACACCTTC. It translates to CASSESQGTYGYTF. This chain uses TRBV10-2 with TRBJ1-2, with D possibly being TRBD1 (5 bases). This CDR3 has 14 amino acids. The V gene's germline CDR1 is WSHSY and CDR2 SAAADI. Between the trimmed V and J ends, which lost 0 bases and 4 bases, there was a span of 9 bases.

The chain has TRBV6-8 and TRBJ2-7; possibly TRBD1 for D (5 bases). V shed 2 bases and J shed 7 bases, with 18 bases lying between them. The germline CDR1 and CDR2 sequences are MNHGY and SAAAGT. CDR3 size: 15 residues. DNA for the CDR3: TGTGCCAGCAGTTACCCCAGGGCCATCTACAATGAGCAGTACTTC. Translated, it gives CASSYPRAIYNEQYF.

The genes are TRBV12-3 or TRBV12-4 and TRBJ2-3; D remains unclear. Between the trimmed V and J ends, which lost 5 bases and 5 bases, there was a span of 14 bases. The CDR3 loop spans 14 amino acids. The CDR3 DNA sequence: TGTGCCAGCAGTCGCCAATTACGACTAGATACGCAGTATTTT. Protein: CASSRQLRLDTQYF.